This note documents a single TCR beta chain sequence. The data were taken from a study of OX40 agonist ivuxolimab in advanced cancers. This CDR3 has 19 amino acids. With V trimmed by 2 bases and J by 4 bases, 16 bases remained unmatched. Germline V gene sequence: CDR1 SGHNT, CDR2 YYREEE (reference sequence). Assay: immunoSEQ multiplex PCR; the TCRdb copy retains only in-frame clones and omits some. The table shows about 58,000 clones, with roughly 77% occurring only once. The chain is built from TRBV5-4 and TRBJ2-5; 11 positions match TRBD2. Sequencing was performed on CD4+ or CD8+ T cells sorted from blood, taken in a trial of the OX40 agonist ivuxolimab. This receptor was identified in an adult with an advanced solid tumor such as melanoma, head and neck, liver or kidney cancer. CDR3: CASSFVGLAESQEGETQYF. The CDR3 DNA follows: TGTGCCAGCAGCTTTGTGGGACTAGCGGAATCCCAGGAGGGAGAGACCCAGTACTTC.